This is a list of T cell receptor beta chains from one sample in a study of blood T cells in healthy people across ages. TCRdb analysed the 5' RACE reads with MiXCR anew, one entry per CDR3 protein. The sample yields hundreds of thousands of distinct CDR3 sequences, roughly 56% seen once. Material: blood. Receptors originate from a man in his forties in good health. The CDR3 runs from the conserved cysteine through the conserved F or W. Fields, in order: J gene, V gene, D gene, clone size, CDR3 DNA, CDR3 protein. The D gene is left open where the match is weak. Clone size is shown for a subset of rows, as once, few, many or a class of expanded clone.

J gene: TRBJ2-2
V gene: TRBV6-2/TRBV6-3
D gene: TRBD2
clone size: -
CDR3 DNA: TGTGCCAGCAGCCTCGGTCGACTAGCGGCAAACACCGGGGAGCTGTTTTTT
CDR3 protein: CASSLGRLAANTGELFF

J gene: TRBJ2-4
V gene: TRBV7-2
D gene: -
clone size: -
CDR3 DNA: TGTGCCAGCAGACCGAATCCGGGGGATACAAACATTCAGTACTTC
CDR3 protein: CASRPNPGDTNIQYF

J gene: TRBJ1-2
V gene: TRBV21-1
D gene: -
clone size: once
CDR3 DNA: TGTGCCAGCAGCAAACTCCGATCCGGAGACTATGGCTACACCTTC
CDR3 protein: CASSKLRSGDYGYTF

J gene: TRBJ2-7
V gene: TRBV18
D gene: -
clone size: -
CDR3 DNA: TGTGCCAGCTCACCATTAACAGGGATTGAGGAGCAGTACTTC
CDR3 protein: CASSPLTGIEEQYF

J gene: TRBJ2-7
V gene: TRBV10-3
D gene: -
clone size: many
CDR3 DNA: TGTGCCATAGCCGAGGGGCGGGGACCCTACGAGCAGTACTTC
CDR3 protein: CAIAEGRGPYEQYF

J gene: TRBJ2-1
V gene: TRBV5-1
D gene: TRBD2
clone size: few
CDR3 DNA: TGCGCCAGCAGCACTAGCGGGGGACCCTGGACGAATGAGCAGTTCTTC
CDR3 protein: CASSTSGGPWTNEQFF

J gene: TRBJ2-7
V gene: TRBV4-3
D gene: TRBD2
clone size: few
CDR3 DNA: TGCGCCAGCAGCCAAGATGTAGCGGGTTCCTCCTACGAGCAGTACTTC
CDR3 protein: CASSQDVAGSSYEQYF

J gene: TRBJ2-7
V gene: TRBV4-3
D gene: TRBD2
clone size: few
CDR3 DNA: TGCGCCAGCAGCCAAGAGACAGCGGGATCCTACGAGCAGTACTTC
CDR3 protein: CASSQETAGSYEQYF

J gene: TRBJ2-1
V gene: TRBV29-1
D gene: -
clone size: few
CDR3 DNA: TGCAGCGTTGAAGGGGGCTACAATGAGCAGTTCTTC
CDR3 protein: CSVEGGYNEQFF

J gene: TRBJ1-4
V gene: TRBV3-1
D gene: -
clone size: few
CDR3 DNA: TGTGCCAGCAGCCAAAGAGGAGGTGTAGCGGGTGAAAAACTGTTTTTT
CDR3 protein: CASSQRGGVAGEKLFF

J gene: TRBJ2-1
V gene: TRBV9
D gene: TRBD2
clone size: -
CDR3 DNA: TGTGCCAGCAGCGTAGAAGGATCGGGGGGTGGTGAGCAGTTCTTC
CDR3 protein: CASSVEGSGGGEQFF

J gene: TRBJ2-3
V gene: TRBV10-3
D gene: -
clone size: -
CDR3 DNA: TGTGCCATCAGTGATACTAGGGATACGCAGTATTTT
CDR3 protein: CAISDTRDTQYF

J gene: TRBJ2-7
V gene: TRBV5-1
D gene: TRBD1
clone size: few
CDR3 DNA: TGCGCCAGCAGCTTGTCGGGACAGGGGTTCGAGCAGTACTTC
CDR3 protein: CASSLSGQGFEQYF

J gene: TRBJ1-2
V gene: TRBV4-2
D gene: -
clone size: -
CDR3 DNA: TGTGCCAGCACCGAAAGAGGGGACACCTATGGCTACACCTTC
CDR3 protein: CASTERGDTYGYTF

J gene: TRBJ2-3
V gene: TRBV10-2
D gene: -
clone size: -
CDR3 DNA: TGCGCCAGCAGTGATGCGGCAGATACGCAGTATTTT
CDR3 protein: CASSDAADTQYF

J gene: TRBJ2-5
V gene: TRBV6-1
D gene: -
clone size: -
CDR3 DNA: TGTGCCAGCAGCCGAAGAATGATGCGGAGCCTCCTACGCCAAGAGACCCAGTACTTC
CDR3 protein: CASSRRMMRSLLRQETQYF

J gene: TRBJ2-7
V gene: TRBV4-1
D gene: TRBD2
clone size: -
CDR3 DNA: TGCGCCAGCAGCCAAGTTCCGCTAGCGGGAAGCCCCTACGAGCAGTACTTC
CDR3 protein: CASSQVPLAGSPYEQYF

J gene: TRBJ1-2
V gene: TRBV29-1
D gene: -
clone size: -
CDR3 DNA: TGCAGCGTTGAAGGGGGTGGCGGAATCTATGGCTACACCTTC
CDR3 protein: CSVEGGGGIYGYTF

J gene: TRBJ1-2
V gene: TRBV18
D gene: -
clone size: -
CDR3 DNA: TGTGCCAGCTCACCACGTCCGGGGACGGATGGCTACACCTTC
CDR3 protein: CASSPRPGTDGYTF

J gene: TRBJ2-2
V gene: TRBV9
D gene: TRBD2
clone size: once
CDR3 DNA: TGTGCCAGCAGCGTAGCCCCGGGGGGGCGCACCGGGGAGCTGTTTTTT
CDR3 protein: CASSVAPGGRTGELFF

J gene: TRBJ2-3
V gene: TRBV6-2/TRBV6-3
D gene: -
clone size: -
CDR3 DNA: TGTGCCGGCAGTTATGATCCATACAAGAAACCAGATACGCAGTATTTT
CDR3 protein: CAGSYDPYKKPDTQYF

J gene: TRBJ2-7
V gene: TRBV6-2/TRBV6-3
D gene: TRBD2
clone size: -
CDR3 DNA: TGTGCCAGCAGTTACTTGGGACTAACCTCCTACGAGCAGTACTTC
CDR3 protein: CASSYLGLTSYEQYF

J gene: TRBJ2-7
V gene: TRBV7-9
D gene: -
clone size: -
CDR3 DNA: TGTGCCAGCAGCCCTCCCTGGAGGCACGAGCAGTACTTC
CDR3 protein: CASSPPWRHEQYF

J gene: TRBJ2-1
V gene: TRBV20-1
D gene: -
clone size: once
CDR3 DNA: TGCGGTGCTAGATCCGCGATGGGTGTGGGGCAGTTCTTC
CDR3 protein: CGARSAMGVGQFF

J gene: TRBJ1-1
V gene: TRBV27
D gene: -
clone size: -
CDR3 DNA: TGTGCCAGCAGTTTGGCCATCGGGGAACTTGAAGCTTTCTTT
CDR3 protein: CASSLAIGELEAFF

J gene: TRBJ2-7
V gene: TRBV4-2
D gene: TRBD2
clone size: -
CDR3 DNA: TGTGCCAGCAGCCCGGGACTAGCGGGTTTCTACGAGCAGTACTTC
CDR3 protein: CASSPGLAGFYEQYF

J gene: TRBJ2-5
V gene: TRBV4-1
D gene: -
clone size: many
CDR3 DNA: TGCGCCAGCAGCCCGGAGGACTCCCCGAGGGAGACCCAGTACTTC
CDR3 protein: CASSPEDSPRETQYF

J gene: TRBJ2-7
V gene: TRBV7-2
D gene: TRBD2
clone size: few
CDR3 DNA: TGTGCCAGCAGCTTAGGCCTAGCGGGGCGGAGCTCCTACGAGCAGTACTTC
CDR3 protein: CASSLGLAGRSSYEQYF

J gene: TRBJ1-1
V gene: TRBV6-5
D gene: -
clone size: -
CDR3 DNA: TGTGCCAGCAGGGGGGTTACGGGCACTGAAGCTTTCTTT
CDR3 protein: CASRGVTGTEAFF

J gene: TRBJ2-7
V gene: TRBV11-3
D gene: TRBD1
clone size: -
CDR3 DNA: TGTGCCAGCGGGGACAGGGCATACGAGCAGTACTTC
CDR3 protein: CASGDRAYEQYF

J gene: TRBJ2-7
V gene: TRBV4-3
D gene: TRBD2
clone size: few
CDR3 DNA: TGCGCCAGCAGCCAAGACCTGGCGGGGACTAGCGGGCGCGAGCAGTACTTC
CDR3 protein: CASSQDLAGTSGREQYF

J gene: TRBJ2-7
V gene: TRBV2
D gene: -
clone size: -
CDR3 DNA: TGTGCCAGCAGTGAAGTCGAACTCGGGTACTTC
CDR3 protein: CASSEVELGYF

J gene: TRBJ2-3
V gene: TRBV15
D gene: TRBD1
clone size: -
CDR3 DNA: TGTGCCACCAGCAGAATAGACAGGGACGATACGCAGTATTTT
CDR3 protein: CATSRIDRDDTQYF

J gene: TRBJ1-1
V gene: TRBV2
D gene: -
clone size: once
CDR3 DNA: TGTGCCAGCAGTGAGCGGGCGGGCCTGAACACTGAAGCTTTCTTT
CDR3 protein: CASSERAGLNTEAFF

J gene: TRBJ2-1
V gene: TRBV11-3
D gene: -
clone size: -
CDR3 DNA: TGTGCCAGCAGCCCTGGCCTCAGGGAGGTGGTAAGCAATGAGCAGTTCTTC
CDR3 protein: CASSPGLREVVSNEQFF

J gene: TRBJ2-7
V gene: TRBV14
D gene: TRBD2
clone size: -
CDR3 DNA: TGTGCCAGCAGCCAGAGGACTAGCGCAGCTAACGAGCAGTACTTC
CDR3 protein: CASSQRTSAANEQYF